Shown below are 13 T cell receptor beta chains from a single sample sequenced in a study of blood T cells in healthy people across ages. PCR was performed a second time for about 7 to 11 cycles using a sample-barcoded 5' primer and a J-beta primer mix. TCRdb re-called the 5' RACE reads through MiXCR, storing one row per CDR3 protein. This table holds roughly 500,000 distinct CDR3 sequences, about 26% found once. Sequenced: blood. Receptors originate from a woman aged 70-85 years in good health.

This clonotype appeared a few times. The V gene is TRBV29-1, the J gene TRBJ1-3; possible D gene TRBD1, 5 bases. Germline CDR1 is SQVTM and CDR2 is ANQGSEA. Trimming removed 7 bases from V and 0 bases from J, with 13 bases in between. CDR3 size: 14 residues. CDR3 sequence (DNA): TGCAGCGCCCGAGCAGGGAGCTCTGGAAACACCATATATTTT. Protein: CSARAGSSGNTIYF.

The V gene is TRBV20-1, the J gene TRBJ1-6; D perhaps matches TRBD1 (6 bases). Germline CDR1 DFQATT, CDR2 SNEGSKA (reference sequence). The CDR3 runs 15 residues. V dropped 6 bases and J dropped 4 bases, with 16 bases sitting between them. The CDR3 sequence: CSAPSVRGYNSPLHF. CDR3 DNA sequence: TGCAGTGCCCCGTCAGTTAGGGGGTATAATTCACCCCTCCACTTT.

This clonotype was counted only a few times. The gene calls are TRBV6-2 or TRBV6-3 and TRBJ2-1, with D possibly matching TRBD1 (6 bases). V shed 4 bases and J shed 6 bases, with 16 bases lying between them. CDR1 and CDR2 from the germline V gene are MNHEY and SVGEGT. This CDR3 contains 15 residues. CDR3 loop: CASSSTNRVRNEQFF. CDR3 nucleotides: TGTGCCAGCAGTTCGACTAACAGGGTTCGCAATGAGCAGTTCTTC.

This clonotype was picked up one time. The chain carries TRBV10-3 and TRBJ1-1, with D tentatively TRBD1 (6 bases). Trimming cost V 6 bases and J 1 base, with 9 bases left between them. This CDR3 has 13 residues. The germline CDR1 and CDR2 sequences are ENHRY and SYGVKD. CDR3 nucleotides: TGTGCCATCAGGGAACAGGGGAACACTGAAGCTTTCTTT. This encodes CAIREQGNTEAFF.

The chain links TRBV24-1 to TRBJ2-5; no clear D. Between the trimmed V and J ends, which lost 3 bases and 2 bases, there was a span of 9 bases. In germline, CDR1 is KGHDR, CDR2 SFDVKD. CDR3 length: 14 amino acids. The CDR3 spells CATSDGNTQETQYF. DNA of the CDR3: TGTGCCACCAGTGATGGAAATACTCAAGAGACCCAGTACTTC.

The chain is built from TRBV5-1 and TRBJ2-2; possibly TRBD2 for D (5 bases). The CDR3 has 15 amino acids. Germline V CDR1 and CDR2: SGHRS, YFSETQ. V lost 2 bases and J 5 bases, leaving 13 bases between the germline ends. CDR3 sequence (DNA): TGCGCCAGCAGCTTACCGGAGAGAGGGACCGGGGAGCTGTTTTTT. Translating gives CASSLPERGTGELFF.

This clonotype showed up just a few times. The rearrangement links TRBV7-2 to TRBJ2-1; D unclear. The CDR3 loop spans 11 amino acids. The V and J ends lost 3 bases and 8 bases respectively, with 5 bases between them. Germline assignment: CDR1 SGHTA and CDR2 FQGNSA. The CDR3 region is CASSFHYEQFF. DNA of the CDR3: TGTGCCAGCAGCTTTCATTATGAGCAGTTCTTC.

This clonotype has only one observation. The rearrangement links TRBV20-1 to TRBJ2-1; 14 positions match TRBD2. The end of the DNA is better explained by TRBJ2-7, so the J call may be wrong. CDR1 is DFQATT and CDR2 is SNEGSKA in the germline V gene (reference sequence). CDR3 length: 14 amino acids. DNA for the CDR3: TGCAGTGCTGGGACTAGCGGGGGCTCCTACGAGCAGTACTTC. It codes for CSAGTSGGSYEQYF.

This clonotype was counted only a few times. The CDR3 coding sequence is TGCGCCAGCGGGAGGACCTCTGGGGCCAACGTCCTGACTTTC. Protein product: CASGRTSGANVLTF. The chain employs TRBV5-1 and TRBJ2-6; D possibly corresponds to TRBD2 (6 bases). The germline V and J ends were trimmed by 7 bases and 0 bases, with 8 bases remaining between them. CDR1 SGHRS and CDR2 YFSETQ come from the germline V gene. This CDR3 is built from 14 residues. The variable domain in full, completed from reference TRBV5-1 and TRBJ2-6, reads KAGVTQTPRYLIKTRGQQVTLSCSPISGHRSVSWYQQTPGQGLQFLFEYFSETQRNKGNFPGRFSGRQFSNSRSEMNVSTLELGDSALYLCASGRTSGANVLTFGAGSRLTVL.

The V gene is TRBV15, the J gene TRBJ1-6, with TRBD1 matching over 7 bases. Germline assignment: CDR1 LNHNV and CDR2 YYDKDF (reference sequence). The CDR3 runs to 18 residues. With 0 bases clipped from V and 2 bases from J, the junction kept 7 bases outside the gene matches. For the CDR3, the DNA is TGTGCCACCAGCAGAGATCTTTCGGGGACAGCCTATAATTCACCCCTCCACTTT. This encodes CATSRDLSGTAYNSPLHF.

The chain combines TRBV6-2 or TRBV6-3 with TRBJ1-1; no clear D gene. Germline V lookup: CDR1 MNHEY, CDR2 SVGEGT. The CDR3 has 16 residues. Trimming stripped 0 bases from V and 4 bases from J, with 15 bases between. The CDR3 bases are TGTGCCAGCAGTTACTCGAATTTGGGAGGCAGCACTGAAGCTTTCTTT. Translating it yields CASSYSNLGGSTEAFF.

This CDR3 is CSAPRGDTNEQFF. The CDR3 DNA sequence: TGCAGTGCTCCTCGAGGCGACACAAATGAGCAGTTCTTC. This chain uses TRBV20-1 with TRBJ2-1; D ambiguous. The V gene's germline CDR1 is DFQATT and CDR2 SNEGSKA (reference sequence). This CDR3 is built from 13 residues. V was clipped by 5 bases and J by 7 bases, with 15 bases between them.

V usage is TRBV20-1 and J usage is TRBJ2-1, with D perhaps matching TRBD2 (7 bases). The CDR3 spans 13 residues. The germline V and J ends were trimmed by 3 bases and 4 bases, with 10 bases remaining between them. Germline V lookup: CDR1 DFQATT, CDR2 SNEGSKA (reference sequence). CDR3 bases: TGCAGTGCTAGGAGGGGGGGATACAATGAGCAGTTCTTC. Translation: CSARRGGYNEQFF.